Listed below are T cell receptor beta chains from one sample, sequenced in a study of early T cells in non-severe SARS-CoV-2 infection. MiXCR was run by TCRdb on the 5' RACE reads, yielding one entry per CDR3 protein. The table shows 75,000 to 100,000 distinct CDR3 sequences, with 16% occurring only once. Sequencing input: whole blood. The receptors stem from an adult who was a healthcare worker with PCR-confirmed SARS-CoV-2 infection or an uninfected control (not recorded which). Each CDR3 is given with its conserved first and last residue. A D gene is named only where the DNA matches it firmly. Rows may omit the clone size; those that give it use once, few, many or a size class.

NA NA TRBJ2-1 TRBV2 TGTGCCAGCAGACCCCCGGGACCGACTAGGGCATTC CASRPPGPTRAF
few NA TRBJ1-5 TRBV6-2/TRBV6-3 TGTGCCAGCCACCCAGGATATCAGCCCCAGCATTTT CASHPGYQPQHF
many NA TRBJ2-6 TRBV13 TGTGCCAGCAGCCCGATGAGGTCCGGGGCCAACGTCCTGACTTTC CASSPMRSGANVLTF
NA TRBD2 TRBJ2-7 TRBV6-6 TGTGCCAGCAGCTCTAGCGGGAACGGCGAGCAGTACTTC CASSSSGNGEQYF
NA TRBD2 TRBJ2-1 TRBV6-2/TRBV6-3 TGTGCCAGCAGTTACATCGGGACTAGCAGATACAATGAGCAGTTCTTC CASSYIGTSRYNEQFF
many NA TRBJ1-1 TRBV10-2 TGCGCCAGCAAAGAAGACTCCTCGAACACTGAAGCTTTCTTT CASKEDSSNTEAFF
NA TRBD1 TRBJ2-7 TRBV9 TGTGCCAGCAGCTCAGAAGGGGGCACGTACGAGCAGTACTTC CASSSEGGTYEQYF
NA TRBD2 TRBJ2-1 TRBV3-1 TGTGCCAGCAGCCAACTACTAGCGGGGTACAATGAGCAGTTCTTC CASSQLLAGYNEQFF
few NA TRBJ1-2 TRBV28 TGTGCCAGCAGGCACCGTGAGGTACCTAACTATGGCTACACCTTC CASRHREVPNYGYTF
few TRBD2 TRBJ2-7 TRBV11-2 TGTGCCAGCAGCTGGGGACTAGCGGGTAACTACGAGCAGTACTTC CASSWGLAGNYEQYF
NA NA TRBJ2-1 TRBV7-8 TGTGCCAGCAGCGCCGGGACGGAGACCTACAATGAGCAGTTCTTC CASSAGTETYNEQFF
few NA TRBJ2-7 TRBV11-2 TGTGCCAGCAGCTGGGGGCTCCCACCGGTGAACGAGCAGTACTTC CASSWGLPPVNEQYF
NA NA TRBJ2-1 TRBV7-8 TGTGCCAGCAGCTTTGGAGCGAACGAGCAGTTCTTC CASSFGANEQFF